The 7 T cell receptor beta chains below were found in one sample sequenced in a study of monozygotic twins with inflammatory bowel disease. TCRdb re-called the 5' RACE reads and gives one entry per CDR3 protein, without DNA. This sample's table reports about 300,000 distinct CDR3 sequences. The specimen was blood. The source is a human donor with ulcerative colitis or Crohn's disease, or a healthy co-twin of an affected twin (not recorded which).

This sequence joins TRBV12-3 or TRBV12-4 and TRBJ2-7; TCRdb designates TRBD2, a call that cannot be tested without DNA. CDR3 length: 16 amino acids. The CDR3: CASSPGTSGNSYEQYF.

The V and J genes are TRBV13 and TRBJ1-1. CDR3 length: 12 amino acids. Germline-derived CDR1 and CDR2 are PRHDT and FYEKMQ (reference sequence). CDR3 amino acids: CASSLGDTEAFF.

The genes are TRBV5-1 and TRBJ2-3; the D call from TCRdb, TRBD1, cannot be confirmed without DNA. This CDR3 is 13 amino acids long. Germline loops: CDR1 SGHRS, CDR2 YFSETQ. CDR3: CASSSQGDDTQYF.

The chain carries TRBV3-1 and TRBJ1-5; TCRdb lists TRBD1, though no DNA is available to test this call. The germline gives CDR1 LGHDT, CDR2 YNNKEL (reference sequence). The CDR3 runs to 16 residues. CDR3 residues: CASSPAGKAGNQPQHF.

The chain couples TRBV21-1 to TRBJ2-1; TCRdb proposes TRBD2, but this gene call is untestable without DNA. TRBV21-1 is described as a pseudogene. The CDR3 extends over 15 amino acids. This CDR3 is CASSKTPYRDYLQFF.

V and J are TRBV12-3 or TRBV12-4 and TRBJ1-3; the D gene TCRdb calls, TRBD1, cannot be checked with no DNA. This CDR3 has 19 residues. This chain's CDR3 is CASSSPGPLRAASGNTIYF.

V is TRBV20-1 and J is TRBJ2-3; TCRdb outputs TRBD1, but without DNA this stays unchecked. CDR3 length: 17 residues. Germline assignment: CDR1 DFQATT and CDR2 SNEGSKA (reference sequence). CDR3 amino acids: CSAPPAGYPSSTDTQYF.